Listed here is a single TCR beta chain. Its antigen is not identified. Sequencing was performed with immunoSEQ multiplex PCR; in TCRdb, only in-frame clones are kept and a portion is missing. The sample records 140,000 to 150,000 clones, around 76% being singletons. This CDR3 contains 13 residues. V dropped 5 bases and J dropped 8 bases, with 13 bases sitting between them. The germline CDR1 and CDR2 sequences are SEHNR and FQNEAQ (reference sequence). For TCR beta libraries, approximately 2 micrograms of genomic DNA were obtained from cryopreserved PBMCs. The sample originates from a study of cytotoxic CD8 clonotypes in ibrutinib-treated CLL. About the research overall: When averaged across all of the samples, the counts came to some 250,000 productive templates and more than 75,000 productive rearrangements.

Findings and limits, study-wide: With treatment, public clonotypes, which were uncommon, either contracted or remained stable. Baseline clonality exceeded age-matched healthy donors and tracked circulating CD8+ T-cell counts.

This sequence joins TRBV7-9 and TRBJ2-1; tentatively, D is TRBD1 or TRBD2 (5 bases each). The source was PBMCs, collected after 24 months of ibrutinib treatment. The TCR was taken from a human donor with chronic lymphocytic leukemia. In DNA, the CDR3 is TGTGCCAGCAGCACCAGAGGGGCGGATGAGCAGTTCTTC. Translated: CASSTRGADEQFF.